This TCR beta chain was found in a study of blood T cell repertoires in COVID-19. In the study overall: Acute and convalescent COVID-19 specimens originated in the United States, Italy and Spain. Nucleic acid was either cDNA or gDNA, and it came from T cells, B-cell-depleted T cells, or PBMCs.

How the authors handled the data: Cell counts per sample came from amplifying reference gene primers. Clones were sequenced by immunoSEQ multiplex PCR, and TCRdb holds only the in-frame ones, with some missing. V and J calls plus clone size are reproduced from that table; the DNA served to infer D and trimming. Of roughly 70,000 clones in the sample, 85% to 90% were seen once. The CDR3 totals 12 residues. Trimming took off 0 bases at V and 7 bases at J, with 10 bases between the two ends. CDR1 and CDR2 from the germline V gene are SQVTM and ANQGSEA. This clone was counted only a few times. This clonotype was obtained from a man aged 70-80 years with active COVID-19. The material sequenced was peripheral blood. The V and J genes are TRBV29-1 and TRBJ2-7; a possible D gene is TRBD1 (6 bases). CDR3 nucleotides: TGCAGCGTTGAAGATCCCGGACAGGAGCAGTACTTC. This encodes CSVEDPGQEQYF.